This T cell receptor beta chain was sequenced in a study of cytomegalovirus exposure and HLA in healthy donors. General observations from the study: Many donors shared some public TCRs, even though most TCR sequences were rare.

This clone turned up a few times. Its target is unknown. Repertoires were generated with immunoSEQ multiplex PCR, while TCRdb's copy carries only in-frame clones and drops some. The sample consists of about 110,000 clones, roughly nine tenths of them appearing once. Trimming removed 1 base at V and 2 bases at J, with 9 bases between. Germline lookup yields CDR1 MDHEN and CDR2 SYDVKM. There are 14 residues in the CDR3. This rearrangement joins TRBV28 to TRBJ2-7; D is ambiguous. The sample comprised PBMCs. The TCR originated in a woman younger than 35 in good health and CMV-seropositive. CDR3 protein: CASSLSYGTYEQYF. Written as DNA, the CDR3 is TGTGCCAGCAGTTTATCTTACGGTACCTACGAGCAGTACTTC.